These 18 T cell receptor beta chains were sequenced from one sample in a study of graft-versus-host responses after intestinal transplantation. No antigens are known for them. TCRdb's table, derived via immunoSEQ multiplex PCR, lists solely in-frame clones and lacks some. The data contain 80,000 to 95,000 clones, approximately 90% of them singletons. Source: unstimulated CD8+ T cells sorted from spleen or lymph node cells, taken before intestinal transplant. The source of these receptors is a human donor who received an intestinal transplant.

V usage is TRBV5-5 and J usage is TRBJ1-2, with 7 positions matching TRBD1. Germline CDR1 SGHKS, CDR2 YYEKEE (reference sequence). The CDR3 totals 15 residues. V shed 5 bases, J shed 4 bases, and the junction held 11 bases outside the gene matches. The DNA of the CDR3 is TGTGCCAGCAGTCCTGGGACAGCTCCTCCCTATGGCTACACCTTC. Translating gives CASSPGTAPPYGYTF.

The V gene is TRBV27, the J gene TRBJ2-4, with 12 positions matching TRBD1. V dropped 6 bases and J dropped 7; count of bases not matched to a gene: 7. Per the germline V gene, CDR1 is MNHEY and CDR2 is SMNVEV (reference sequence). The CDR3 runs 15 residues. The CDR3 spells CASRSGQGAANIQYF. CDR3 nucleotides: TGTGCCAGCAGATCGGGACAGGGGGCGGCGAACATTCAGTACTTC.

The chain employs TRBV5-4 and TRBJ2-5; 8 bases align to TRBD1. Germline loops: CDR1 SGHNT, CDR2 YYREEE (reference sequence). J was trimmed by 4 bases and V by 4 bases; bases with no gene match: 9. CDR3 length: 15 residues. The CDR3 spells CASSTGQGLLETQYF. The CDR3 nucleotides are TGTGCCAGCAGCACCGGACAGGGCCTTCTAGAGACCCAGTACTTC.

This chain links TRBV5-1 with TRBJ1-1; 8 bases match TRBD1. There are 20 residues in the CDR3. Germline CDR1 is SGHRS and CDR2 is YFSETQ. The junction had 24 bases not matched to a gene; V was cut back by 1 base and J by 7 bases. CDR3 DNA: TGCGCCAGCAGCTTGTTTTTCCAGGGTCTGGAGGACAGGGACGGTGATGAAGCTTTCTTT. Translation gives CASSLFFQGLEDRDGDEAFF.

The J gene is TRBJ2-1, the V gene TRBV7-9; D is possibly TRBD1 or TRBD2 (6 bases each). Per germline, CDR1 SEHNR and CDR2 FQNEAQ (reference sequence). V gave up 1 base and J gave up 7 bases, with 14 bases separating them. CDR3 size: 15 residues. The CDR3 region has the DNA TGTGCCAGCAGCTTAGAGGGGGGTCTGGGGAATGAGCAGTTCTTC. Translated, it gives CASSLEGGLGNEQFF.

V is TRBV5-6 and J is TRBJ1-5, with D possibly being TRBD1 (5 bases). The CDR3 totals 13 residues. Per germline, CDR1 SGHDT and CDR2 YYEEEE. The V and J ends lost 5 bases and 7 bases respectively, with 13 bases between them. In DNA, the CDR3 is TGTGCCAGCAGTTTTCAGGGTTACCAGCCCCAGCATTTT. Protein product: CASSFQGYQPQHF.

The chain has TRBV7-3 and TRBJ2-1, with D unclear. V was cut by 0 bases and J by 0 bases, with 9 bases left in between. The CDR3 consists of 16 residues. CDR1 and CDR2 from the germline V gene are SGHTA and FQGTGA. The CDR3 region has the DNA TGTGCCAGCAGCTTAACAGCCCCAAGCTCCTACAATGAGCAGTTCTTC. This sequence encodes CASSLTAPSSYNEQFF.

This clone has just a few counts. The V gene is TRBV11-1, the J gene TRBJ1-2; D is uncertain. The V end was cut by 2 bases, the J end by 3 bases, with 16 bases between. Germline CDR1 is SGHAT and CDR2 is FQDESV (reference sequence). This CDR3 contains 16 residues. The CDR3 loop is CASSLLDGSRDYGYTF. The CDR3 nucleotides are TGTGCCAGCAGCTTACTTGACGGGAGCCGGGACTATGGCTACACCTTC.

The chain links TRBV7-9 to TRBJ2-7; perhaps TRBD1 as D (6 bases). V lost 6 bases and J 2 bases, leaving 14 bases between the germline ends. The CDR3 is 14 residues long. Germline V CDR1 and CDR2: SEHNR, FQNEAQ (reference sequence). The CDR3: CASRGQIVPYEQYF. Written as DNA, the CDR3 is TGTGCCAGCAGAGGACAGATTGTTCCCTACGAGCAGTACTTC. The complete variable domain, with remaining parts taken from reference TRBV7-9 and TRBJ2-7, reads DTGVSQNPRHKITKRGQNVTFRCDPISEHNRLYWYRQTLGQGPEFLTYFQNEAQLEKSRLLSDRFSAERPKGSFSTLEIQRTEQGDSAMYLCASRGQIVPYEQYFGPGTRLTVT.

Note on this clone: The junction departs from germline at one end; a sequencing error may be responsible. This chain uses TRBV28 with TRBJ2-2; TRBD2 agrees at 9 bases. The CDR3 is 16 amino acids. Germline assignment: CDR1 MDHEN and CDR2 SYDVKM. CDR3 coding DNA: TGTGCCAGCAGTATATGTTTAGCGGGAGAACACGGGGAGCTGTTTTTT. Its translation: CASSICLAGEHGELFF.

J is TRBJ1-1 and V is TRBV6-4; no clear D. This CDR3 contains 16 residues. Trimming took off 0 bases at V and 7 bases at J, with 18 bases between the two ends. The germline CDR1 and CDR2 sequences are MRHNA and SNTAGT. CDR3 sequence (DNA): TGTGCCAGCAGTGACTCGTACCCCCCCGGCGGAGATGAAGCTTTCTTT. Its translation: CASSDSYPPGGDEAFF.

The gene calls are TRBV19 and TRBJ2-1; D is uncertain. Germline CDR1 is LNHDA and CDR2 is SQIVND (reference sequence). Between the trimmed V and J ends, which lost 3 bases and 2 bases, there was a span of 8 bases. The CDR3 consists of 14 residues. The chain's CDR3 is CASSIWGTYNEQFF. The CDR3, as DNA: TGTGCCAGTAGTATTTGGGGAACCTACAATGAGCAGTTCTTC.

V is TRBV5-1 and J is TRBJ1-5, with D maybe TRBD1 (5 bases). Germline-derived CDR1 and CDR2 are SGHRS and YFSETQ. The CDR3 runs to 15 residues. V was shortened by 7 bases and J by 3 bases, with 17 bases between the two germline ends. The CDR3 is CASLKHRKINQPQHF. In nucleotides, the CDR3 is TGCGCCAGCCTAAAGCACAGGAAGATCAATCAGCCCCAGCATTTT.

The chain employs TRBV6-4 and TRBJ2-1, with no clear D. V was pared by 2 bases and J by 6 bases, with 11 bases between. Per germline, CDR1 MRHNA and CDR2 SNTAGT. The CDR3 has 14 amino acids. The CDR3 reads CASSDPSVSNEQFF. The CDR3, as DNA: TGTGCCAGCAGTGACCCATCCGTCAGCAATGAGCAGTTCTTC.

The gene calls are TRBV7-9 and TRBJ2-7, with D possibly TRBD2 on 5 matching bases. The germline V gene has CDR1 SEHNR and CDR2 FQNEAQ (reference sequence). Trimming shortened V by 5 bases and J by 1 base, and 21 bases separated the two germline ends. This CDR3 region has 17 residues. CDR3 protein: CASSPRAVKIGSYEQYF. For the CDR3, the DNA is TGTGCCAGCAGCCCGCGGGCAGTTAAGATCGGTTCCTACGAGCAGTACTTC.

This clone has only one observation. This chain joins TRBV19 and TRBJ2-7, with D maybe TRBD2 (5 bases). The CDR3 has 14 residues. V lost 4 bases, J lost 3 bases, and 13 bases lay in between. Germline lookup yields CDR1 LNHDA and CDR2 SQIVND (reference sequence). The CDR3 here is CASSTRVRDYEQYF. In DNA form, the CDR3 reads TGTGCCAGTAGTACCCGCGTTCGGGACTACGAGCAGTACTTC. Full variable domain (missing parts from reference TRBV19 and TRBJ2-7): DGGITQSPKYLFRKEGQNVTLSCEQNLNHDAMYWYRQDPGQGLRLIYYSQIVNDFQKGDIAEGYSVSREKKESFPLTVTSAQKNPTAFYLCASSTRVRDYEQYFGPGTRLTVT.

CDR3 DNA: TGTGCCAGCAGCCTACAGGGGATATATAATTCACCCCTCCACTTT. Translation: CASSLQGIYNSPLHF. V and J are TRBV14 and TRBJ1-6; 7 bases agree with TRBD1. CDR3 length equals 15 residues. V gave up 4 bases and J gave up 4 bases; unmatched junction bases: 4. CDR1 SGHDN and CDR2 FVKESK come from the germline V gene.

The CDR3 DNA follows: TGTGCCAGCAGCTCAGGGAGCCAGCCCCAGCATTTT. Translated: CASSSGSQPQHF. The V call is TRBV13, the J call TRBJ1-5; the D gene is possibly TRBD1 (5 bases). Between the trimmed V and J ends, which lost 4 bases and 7 bases, there was a span of 8 bases. This CDR3 is 12 amino acids long. Germline V gives CDR1 PRHDT, CDR2 FYEKMQ (reference sequence).